These 2 T cell receptor beta chains originate from one sample sequenced in a study of shared T cell receptors in the human thymus. Data came from immunoSEQ multiplex PCR; TCRdb stores just in-frame clones and leaves some out. The top ten clones hold 0.013% of a sample with roughly 560,000 clones, 78% of them seen once. This sample was shared with a second study, whose subject was human thymus T cells.

Sequences were obtained from thymocytes. All receptors come from a boy under three years old with a congenital heart defect.

In this sample, this clone turned up once. In DNA form, the CDR3 reads TGCGCCAGCAAGGTCGGGGGTATCCTCTCCTACGAGCAGTACTTC. This encodes CASKVGGILSYEQYF. This chain uses TRBV10-2 with TRBJ2-7; perhaps TRBD2 as D (6 bases). The CDR3 has 15 amino acids. CDR1 WSHSY and CDR2 SAAADI come from the germline V gene. Between the trimmed V and J ends, which lost 7 bases and 0 bases, there was a span of 16 bases.

This chain links TRBV28 with TRBJ2-5; 10 bases are shared with TRBD1. V was pared by 3 bases and J by 2 bases, with 6 bases of the junction left unmatched. This CDR3 region has 16 residues. Germline V gene sequence: CDR1 MDHEN, CDR2 SYDVKM. In DNA form, the CDR3 reads TGTGCCAGCAGTTTTAAGGGACAGGGGATTCAAGAGACCCAGTACTTC. Translated, it gives CASSFKGQGIQETQYF.